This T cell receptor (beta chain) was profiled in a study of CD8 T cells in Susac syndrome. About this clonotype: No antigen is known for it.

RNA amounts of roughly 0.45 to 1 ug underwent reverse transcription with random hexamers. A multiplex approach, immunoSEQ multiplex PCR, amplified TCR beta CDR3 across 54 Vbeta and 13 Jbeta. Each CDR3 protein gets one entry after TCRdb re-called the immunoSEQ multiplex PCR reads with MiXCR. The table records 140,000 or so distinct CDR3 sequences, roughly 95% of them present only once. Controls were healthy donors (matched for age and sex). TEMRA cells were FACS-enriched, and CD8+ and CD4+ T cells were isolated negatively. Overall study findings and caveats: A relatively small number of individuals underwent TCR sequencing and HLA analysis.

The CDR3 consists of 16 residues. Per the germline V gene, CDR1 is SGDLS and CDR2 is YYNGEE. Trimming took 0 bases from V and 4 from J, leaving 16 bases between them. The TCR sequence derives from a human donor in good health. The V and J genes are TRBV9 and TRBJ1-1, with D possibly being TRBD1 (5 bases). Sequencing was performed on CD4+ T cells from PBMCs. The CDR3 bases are TGTGCCAGCAGCGTAGGCGGGGGGTACAGAGGCACTGAAGCTTTCTTT. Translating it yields CASSVGGGYRGTEAFF.